These T cell receptor beta chains were read from a single sample in a study of T-cell memory formation after mild COVID-19. TCRdb re-derived calls from the 5' RACE reads in MiXCR, one entry per CDR3 protein. This table holds roughly 400,000 distinct CDR3 sequences, more than 15% found once. The sample comprised PBMCs or a T cell subset sorted from them (not recorded which). The receptors originated from a man aged 18 to 29 who had mild COVID-19 (a few samples of this study predate the infection). Cell type and time point are not known. CDR3s include the opening cysteine and the closing phenylalanine or tryptophan. A D gene is named only where the DNA matches it firmly. A row's size may be missing; if present it is once, few, many or a size class.

J gene: TRBJ1-5
D gene: NA
V gene: TRBV7-2
clone size: few
CDR3 DNA: TGTGCCAGCAGCCCCGGCTTGATTGATCAGCCCCAGCATTTT
CDR3 protein: CASSPGLIDQPQHF

J gene: TRBJ1-1
D gene: NA
V gene: TRBV7-9
clone size: few
CDR3 DNA: TGTGCCAGCAGCTTAGGACGGGGGACCACTGAAGCTTTCTTT
CDR3 protein: CASSLGRGTTEAFF

J gene: TRBJ2-4
D gene: TRBD2
V gene: TRBV20-1
clone size: NA
CDR3 DNA: TGCAGTGCTAAACTAGCGAAAGGAAAAAACATTCAGTACTTC
CDR3 protein: CSAKLAKGKNIQYF

J gene: TRBJ2-5
D gene: NA
V gene: TRBV7-2
clone size: few
CDR3 DNA: TGTGCCAGCAGCTTACAGTCTTCCCCGGGAGAGACCCAGTACTTC
CDR3 protein: CASSLQSSPGETQYF

J gene: TRBJ2-5
D gene: NA
V gene: TRBV5-6
clone size: NA
CDR3 DNA: TGTGCCAGCAGCTTGAAGGACGTGGAGGTCGAGACCCAGTACTTC
CDR3 protein: CASSLKDVEVETQYF

J gene: TRBJ2-1
D gene: TRBD2
V gene: TRBV5-1
clone size: NA
CDR3 DNA: TGCGCCAGCAGCGCGGCCGGGACTAGCGGATACAATGAGCAGTTCTTC
CDR3 protein: CASSAAGTSGYNEQFF

J gene: TRBJ2-1
D gene: TRBD2
V gene: TRBV24-1
clone size: few
CDR3 DNA: TGTGCCACCAGTGCCACGACTAGCGGCAATGAGCAGTTCTTC
CDR3 protein: CATSATTSGNEQFF

J gene: TRBJ1-5
D gene: TRBD1
V gene: TRBV6-6
clone size: few
CDR3 DNA: TGTGCCAGCAGCCCTCCCGGACAGGGAGATCAGCCCCAGCATTTT
CDR3 protein: CASSPPGQGDQPQHF

J gene: TRBJ1-4
D gene: NA
V gene: TRBV3-1
clone size: NA
CDR3 DNA: TGTGCCAGCAGCCGGGGGATCGGAGGGGCGTTCGAAAAACTGTTTTTT
CDR3 protein: CASSRGIGGAFEKLFF

J gene: TRBJ1-2
D gene: NA
V gene: TRBV7-2
clone size: NA
CDR3 DNA: TGTGCCAGCAGCCGAGAGGGGGGCATAATCTATGGCTACACCTTC
CDR3 protein: CASSREGGIIYGYTF

J gene: TRBJ2-2
D gene: NA
V gene: TRBV9
clone size: few
CDR3 DNA: TGTGCCAGCAGCGTAGTGCCGGGGACCGGGGAGCTGTTTTTT
CDR3 protein: CASSVVPGTGELFF

J gene: TRBJ1-2
D gene: TRBD1
V gene: TRBV28
clone size: few
CDR3 DNA: TGTGCCAGCAGTTACAGGGGGTCGGGTGGCCGCTACACCTTC
CDR3 protein: CASSYRGSGGRYTF

J gene: TRBJ1-1
D gene: TRBD1
V gene: TRBV5-1
clone size: many
CDR3 DNA: TGCGCCAGCAGCACGGGACAGCCGAACACTGAAGCTTTCTTT
CDR3 protein: CASSTGQPNTEAFF

J gene: TRBJ2-1
D gene: NA
V gene: TRBV12-3/TRBV12-4
clone size: many
CDR3 DNA: TGTGCCAGCAGTCTCAGCTATGAGCAGTTCTTC
CDR3 protein: CASSLSYEQFF

J gene: TRBJ2-3
D gene: NA
V gene: TRBV6-1
clone size: few
CDR3 DNA: TGTGCCACCAGCTCCGGAACTAGCACAGATACGCAGTATTTT
CDR3 protein: CATSSGTSTDTQYF

J gene: TRBJ2-2
D gene: TRBD1
V gene: TRBV10-3
clone size: few
CDR3 DNA: TGTGCCATCATGGGGACAGTTGCGAACACCGGGGAGCTGTTTTTT
CDR3 protein: CAIMGTVANTGELFF